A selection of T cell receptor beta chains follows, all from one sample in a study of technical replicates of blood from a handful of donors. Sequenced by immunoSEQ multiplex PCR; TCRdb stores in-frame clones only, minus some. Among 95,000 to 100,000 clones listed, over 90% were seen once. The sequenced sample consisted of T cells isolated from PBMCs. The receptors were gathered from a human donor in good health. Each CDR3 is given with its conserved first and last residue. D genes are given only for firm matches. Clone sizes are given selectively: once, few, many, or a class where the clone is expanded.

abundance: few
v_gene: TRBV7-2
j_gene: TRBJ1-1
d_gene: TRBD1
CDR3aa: CASSFGTAEAFF
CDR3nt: TGTGCCAGCAGCTTCGGGACAGCTGAAGCTTTCTTT

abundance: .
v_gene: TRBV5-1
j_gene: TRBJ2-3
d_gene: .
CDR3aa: CASSSRDTQYF
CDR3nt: TGCGCCAGCAGTTCTAGGGATACGCAGTATTTT

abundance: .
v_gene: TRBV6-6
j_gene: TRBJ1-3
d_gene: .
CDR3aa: CASSYGLRGNTIYF
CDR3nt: TGTGCCAGCAGTTACGGACTGCGGGGAAACACCATATATTTT

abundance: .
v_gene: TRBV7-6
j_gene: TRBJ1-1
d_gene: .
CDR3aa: CASSTGTQNTEAFF
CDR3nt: TGTGCCAGCAGCACTGGGACTCAGAACACTGAAGCTTTCTTT

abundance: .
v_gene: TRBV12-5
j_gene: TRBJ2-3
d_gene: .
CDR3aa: CASHSGGWDTQYF
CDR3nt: TGTGCTAGTCATAGTGGGGGGTGGGATACGCAGTATTTT

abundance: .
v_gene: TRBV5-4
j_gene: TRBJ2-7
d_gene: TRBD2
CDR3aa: CASTRRASGSYEQYF
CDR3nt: TGTGCCAGCACCCGGCGGGCTAGCGGGAGCTACGAGCAGTACTTC

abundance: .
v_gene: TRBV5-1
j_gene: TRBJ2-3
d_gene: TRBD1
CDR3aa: CASSFGQGATDTQYF
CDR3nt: TGCGCCAGCAGCTTCGGACAGGGGGCAACAGATACGCAGTATTTT

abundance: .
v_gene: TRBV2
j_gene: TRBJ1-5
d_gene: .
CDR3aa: CASRWQGRSQPQHF
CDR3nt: TGTGCCAGCAGATGGCAGGGGCGGAGTCAGCCCCAGCATTTT

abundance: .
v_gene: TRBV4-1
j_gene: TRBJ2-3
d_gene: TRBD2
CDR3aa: CASSQGITSGATDTQYF
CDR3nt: TGCGCCAGCAGCCAAGGGATCACTAGCGGGGCTACAGATACGCAGTATTTT

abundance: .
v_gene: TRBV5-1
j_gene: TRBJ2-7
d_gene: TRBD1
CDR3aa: CASSLGQGALDEQYF
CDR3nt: TGCGCCAGCAGCTTGGGACAGGGGGCCTTAGACGAGCAGTACTTC

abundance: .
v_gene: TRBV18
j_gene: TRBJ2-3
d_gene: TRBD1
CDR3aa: CASSSQGLGTDTQYF
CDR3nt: TGTGCCAGCTCATCACAGGGGTTAGGGACAGATACGCAGTATTTT

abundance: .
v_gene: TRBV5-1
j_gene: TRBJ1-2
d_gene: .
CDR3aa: CASSPNVGSGYGYTF
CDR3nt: TGCGCCAGCAGCCCGAACGTGGGGAGCGGCTATGGCTACACCTTC

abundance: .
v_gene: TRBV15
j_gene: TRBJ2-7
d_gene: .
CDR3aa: CATSRGGSNYEQYF
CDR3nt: TGTGCCACCAGCAGAGGAGGATCCAACTACGAGCAGTACTTC

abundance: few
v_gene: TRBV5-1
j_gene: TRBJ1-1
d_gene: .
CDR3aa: CASTRSDRNTEAFF
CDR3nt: TGCGCCAGCACCCGTTCAGACAGGAACACTGAAGCTTTCTTT

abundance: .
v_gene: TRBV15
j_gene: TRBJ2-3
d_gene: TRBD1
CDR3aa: CATSGQPEDTQYF
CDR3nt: TGTGCCACCTCGGGACAGCCAGAGGATACGCAGTATTTT

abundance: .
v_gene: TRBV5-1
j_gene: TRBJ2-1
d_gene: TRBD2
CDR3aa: CASSLNLAGSSEGEQFF
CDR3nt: TGCGCCAGCAGCTTGAATTTAGCGGGTTCCTCGGAAGGGGAGCAGTTCTTC

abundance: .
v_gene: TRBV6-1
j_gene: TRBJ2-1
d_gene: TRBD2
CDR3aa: CASSEASGRNEQFF
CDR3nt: TGTGCCAGCAGTGAGGCTAGCGGGAGGAATGAGCAGTTCTTC

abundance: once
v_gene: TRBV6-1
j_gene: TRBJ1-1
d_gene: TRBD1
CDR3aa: CASSERQGMNTEAFF
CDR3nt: TGTGCCAGCAGTGAGAGACAGGGGATGAACACTGAAGCTTTCTTT

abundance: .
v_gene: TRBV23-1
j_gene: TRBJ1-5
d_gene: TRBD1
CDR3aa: CASSQSSTGTGVGQPQHF
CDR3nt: TGCGCCAGCAGTCAATCCTCGACCGGGACAGGGGTTGGTCAGCCCCAGCATTTT

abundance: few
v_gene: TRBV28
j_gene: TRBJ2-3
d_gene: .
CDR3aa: CASSLRTDSSTDTQYF
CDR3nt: TGTGCCAGCAGTCTAAGGACAGACTCTAGCACAGATACGCAGTATTTT

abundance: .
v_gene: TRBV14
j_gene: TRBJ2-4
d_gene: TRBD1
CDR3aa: CASSPRTGGAAKNIQYF
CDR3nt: TGTGCCAGCAGCCCACGGACAGGGGGCGCAGCCAAAAACATTCAGTACTTC

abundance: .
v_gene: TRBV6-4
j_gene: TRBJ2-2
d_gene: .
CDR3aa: CASRPRGGELFF
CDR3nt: TGTGCCAGCAGACCACGGGGCGGGGAGCTGTTTTTT

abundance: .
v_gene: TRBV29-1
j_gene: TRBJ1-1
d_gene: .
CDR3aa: CSVDGLNTEAFF
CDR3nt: TGCAGCGTTGATGGCTTGAACACTGAAGCTTTCTTT

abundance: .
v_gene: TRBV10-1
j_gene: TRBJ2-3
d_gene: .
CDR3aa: CASSTLVSEDTDTQYF
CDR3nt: TGCGCCAGCAGTACCCTAGTATCGGAGGACACAGATACGCAGTATTTT

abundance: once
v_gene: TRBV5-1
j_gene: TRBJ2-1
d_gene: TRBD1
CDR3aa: CASSRTRDRENNEQFF
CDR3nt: TGCGCCAGCAGCCGAACCCGGGACAGGGAGAACAATGAGCAGTTCTTC

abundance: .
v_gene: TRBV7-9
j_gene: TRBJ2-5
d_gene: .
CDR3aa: CASSLRPRGQETQYF
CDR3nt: TGTGCCAGCAGCTTAAGGCCTAGGGGACAAGAGACCCAGTACTTC

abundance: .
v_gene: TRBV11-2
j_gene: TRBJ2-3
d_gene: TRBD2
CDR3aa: CASSLRLAGTPDTQYF
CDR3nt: TGTGCCAGCAGCTTGAGACTAGCGGGAACCCCAGATACGCAGTATTTT

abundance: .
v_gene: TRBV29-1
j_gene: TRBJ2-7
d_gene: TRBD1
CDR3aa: CSVGDRAVYEQYF
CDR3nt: TGCAGCGTTGGAGACAGGGCGGTCTACGAGCAGTACTTC

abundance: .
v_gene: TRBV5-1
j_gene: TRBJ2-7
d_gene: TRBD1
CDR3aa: CASSFGQGTYEQYF
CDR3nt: TGCGCCAGCAGCTTTGGACAGGGGACCTACGAGCAGTACTTC

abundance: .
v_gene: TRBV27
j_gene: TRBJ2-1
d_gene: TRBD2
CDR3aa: CASTPGLAGGYNQEQFF
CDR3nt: TGTGCCAGCACTCCGGGACTAGCGGGAGGGTACAACCAAGAGCAGTTCTTC

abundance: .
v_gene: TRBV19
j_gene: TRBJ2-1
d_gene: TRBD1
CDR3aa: CASSDLGGTGRFRRVDEQFF
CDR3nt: TGTGCCAGTAGTGACCTCGGAGGGACAGGGAGATTTCGTAGGGTCGATGAGCAGTTCTTC

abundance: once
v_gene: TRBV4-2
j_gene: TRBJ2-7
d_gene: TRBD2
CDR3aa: CASSLLGTTKRYEQYF
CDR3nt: TGTGCCAGCAGCCTCCTAGGGACTACGAAAAGATACGAGCAGTACTTC

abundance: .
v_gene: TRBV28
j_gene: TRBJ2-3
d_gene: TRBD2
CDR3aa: CASSLPGLAGGPSTDTQYF
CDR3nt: TGTGCCAGCAGTTTACCCGGACTAGCGGGAGGGCCAAGCACAGATACGCAGTATTTT

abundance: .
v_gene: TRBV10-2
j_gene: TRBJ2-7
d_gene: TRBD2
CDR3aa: CASSDRPTSGRYEQYF
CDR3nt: TGCGCCAGCAGTGACCGACCGACTAGCGGGAGGTACGAGCAGTACTTC

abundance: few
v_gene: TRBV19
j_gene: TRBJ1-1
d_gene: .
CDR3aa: CAIAPNREGTEAFF
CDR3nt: TGTGCCATCGCGCCGAACAGGGAAGGCACTGAAGCTTTCTTT

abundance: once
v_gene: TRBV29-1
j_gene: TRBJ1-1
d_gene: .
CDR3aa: CSVEWRRNLGGRIAFF
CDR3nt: TGCAGCGTTGAATGGCGGAGGAACCTGGGGGGTAGAATAGCTTTCTTT

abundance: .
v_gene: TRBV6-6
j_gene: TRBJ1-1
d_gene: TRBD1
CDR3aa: CASSTRTGENTEAFF
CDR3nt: TGTGCCAGCAGTACACGGACAGGGGAGAACACTGAAGCTTTCTTT

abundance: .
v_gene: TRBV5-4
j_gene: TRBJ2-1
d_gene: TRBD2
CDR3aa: CASSLVPSGRVENEQFF
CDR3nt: TGTGCCAGCAGCTTGGTCCCTAGCGGGAGGGTTGAAAATGAGCAGTTCTTC

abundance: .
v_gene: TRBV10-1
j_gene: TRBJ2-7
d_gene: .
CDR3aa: CASSDFDSPYEQYF
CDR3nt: TGCGCCAGCAGTGACTTCGACAGCCCCTACGAGCAGTACTTC

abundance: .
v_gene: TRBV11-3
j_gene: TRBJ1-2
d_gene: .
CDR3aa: CASSPTGPAGYTF
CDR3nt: TGTGCCAGCAGCCCGACAGGCCCCGCTGGCTACACCTTC

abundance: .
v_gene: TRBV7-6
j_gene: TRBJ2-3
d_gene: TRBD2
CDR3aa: CASSLGGGDADTQYF
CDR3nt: TGTGCCAGCAGCTTGGGCGGGGGGGATGCAGATACGCAGTATTTT

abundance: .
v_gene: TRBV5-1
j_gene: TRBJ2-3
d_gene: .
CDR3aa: CASSLAPGAVRTDTQYF
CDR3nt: TGCGCCAGCAGCTTGGCCCCAGGGGCAGTGAGGACAGATACGCAGTATTTT

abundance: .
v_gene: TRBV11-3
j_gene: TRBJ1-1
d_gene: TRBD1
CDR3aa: CASSLGQQGLGTEAFF
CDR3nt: TGTGCCAGCAGCTTGGGACAACAGGGGTTGGGCACTGAAGCTTTCTTT

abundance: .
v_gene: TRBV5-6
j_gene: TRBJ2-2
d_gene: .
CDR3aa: CASSSVRATGELFF
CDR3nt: TGTGCCAGCAGCTCCGTACGAGCCACCGGGGAGCTGTTTTTT

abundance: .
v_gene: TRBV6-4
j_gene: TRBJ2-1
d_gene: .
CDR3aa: CASSDSKSSFSYNEQFF
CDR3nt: TGTGCCAGCAGTGACTCTAAGAGCTCCTTCTCCTACAATGAGCAGTTCTTC

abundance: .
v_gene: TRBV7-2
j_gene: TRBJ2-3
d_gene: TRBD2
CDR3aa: CASSYDFAGGPEDTQYF
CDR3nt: TGTGCCAGCAGCTATGATTTTGCGGGAGGGCCGGAAGATACGCAGTATTTT

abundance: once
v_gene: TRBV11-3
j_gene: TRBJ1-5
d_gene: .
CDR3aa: CASSAGTIQPQHF
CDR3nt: TGTGCCAGCAGCGCAGGGACAATTCAGCCCCAGCATTTT

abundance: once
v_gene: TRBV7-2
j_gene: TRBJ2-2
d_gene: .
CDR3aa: CASSQQANTGELFF
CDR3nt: TGTGCCAGCAGCCAACAGGCGAACACCGGGGAGCTGTTTTTT

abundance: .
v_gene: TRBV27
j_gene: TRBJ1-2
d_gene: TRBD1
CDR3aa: CASSLTGDDFWDYGYTF
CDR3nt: TGTGCCAGCAGTTTGACAGGGGACGATTTTTGGGACTATGGCTACACCTTC

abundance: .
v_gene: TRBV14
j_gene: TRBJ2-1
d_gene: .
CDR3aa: CASSQPSAINEQFF
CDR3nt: TGTGCCAGCAGCCAGCCTAGCGCGATCAATGAGCAGTTCTTC

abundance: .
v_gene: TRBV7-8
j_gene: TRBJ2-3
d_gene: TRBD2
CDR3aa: CASRPGTSGRGTDTQYF
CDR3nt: TGTGCCAGCAGACCCGGGACTAGCGGGAGGGGCACAGATACGCAGTATTTT

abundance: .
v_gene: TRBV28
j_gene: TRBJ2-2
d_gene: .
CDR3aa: CASSVEFGELFF
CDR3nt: TGTGCCAGCAGTGTCGAGTTTGGGGAGCTGTTTTTT